This note documents a single TCR beta chain sequence. Its antigen is unknown. This sample stems from a study of tumor-infiltrating lymphocytes in primary liver carcinoma. Study-wide context: Men and women, 30 to 69 years of age, made up the patients. Study observations and caveats: In tumor-adjacent and tumor-blood pairs, overlap was lower than in tumor region pairs.

Between roughly 17 and 33 mg of unsorted bulk tissue served as the source from which RNA and DNA were co-extracted. Synthesis of TCR beta cDNA was carried out from 500 ng total RNA with a constant-region primer. TCR beta libraries came from three nested multiplex PCR rounds using slightly modified ARM-PCR. TCRdb passed the multiplex PCR reads through MiXCR, listing each CDR3 protein once. The sample lists 100,000 or so distinct CDR3 sequences, roughly 80% occurring once. Sequencing was performed on liver tumor tissue from sampling region 3. Noted subset: tumor region T3, left-lateral pole. The clonotype originates from a man aged 35 to 55 with primary liver carcinoma and hepatitis B virus infection.

This chain's CDR3 is CASSNTWTSIYEQFF. CDR3 DNA sequence: TGTGCCAGTAGTAATACCTGGACTAGCATTTATGAGCAGTTCTTC. This chain links TRBV19 with TRBJ2-1; the match to TRBD2 covers 8 bases. The CDR3 runs 15 residues. Losses at the gene ends were 4 bases for V and 8 bases for J; bases not matched to a gene: 10. The germline V gene encodes CDR1 LNHDA and CDR2 SQIVND (reference sequence).